These T cell receptor beta chains were read from a single sample in a study of T-cell memory formation after mild COVID-19. TCRdb called the 5' RACE reads again in MiXCR, with one record for every CDR3 protein. Of a few hundred thousand distinct CDR3 sequences listed, 20% to 25% were seen once; the top ten hold around a fifth. Sequenced input: PBMCs or a T cell subset sorted from them (not recorded which). The receptors were sampled from a man between 18 and 29 years old who had mild COVID-19 (a few samples of this study predate the infection). Cell type and time point are not known. CDR3s include the opening cysteine and the closing phenylalanine or tryptophan.

V gene	J gene	CDR3 protein
TRBV4-2	TRBJ2-3	CASSQDMSGGADTQYF
TRBV20-1	TRBJ2-3	CSAPDTGGTDTQYF
TRBV6-2/TRBV6-3	TRBJ1-1	CASSFLGAGTEAFF
TRBV4-1	TRBJ2-3	CASSQGDRGNADTQYF
TRBV7-2	TRBJ1-5	CASSPLPVQPQHF
TRBV7-9	TRBJ1-4	CASSLGQTTNEKLFF
TRBV27	TRBJ1-5	CASSPTGAQPQHF
TRBV6-5	TRBJ2-3	CASSPGHTTDTQYF
TRBV24-1	TRBJ2-3	CATSESGGASTDTQYF
TRBV20-1	TRBJ2-2	CSALGGAGGTGELFF
TRBV20-1	TRBJ2-1	CSARKTGGLINEQFF
TRBV5-1	TRBJ2-1	CASSLEGDNEQFF
TRBV18	TRBJ2-5	CASSPQGNRETQYF
TRBV6-2/TRBV6-3	TRBJ2-1	CASTMRNSNEQFF
TRBV11-2	TRBJ1-1	CASSFRGRTEAFF
TRBV12-3/TRBV12-4	TRBJ2-7	CASSSDSAYEQYF
TRBV18	TRBJ1-2	CASSAGTGTNYGYTF
TRBV6-5	TRBJ2-2	CATNAQGNTGELFF
TRBV6-4	TRBJ2-1	CASSPTGDYNEQFF
TRBV15	TRBJ2-3	CATSRDSEGKNTDTQYF
TRBV20-1	TRBJ1-2	CSAKTEGDGNYGYTF
TRBV9	TRBJ2-2	CASSEGQGINTGELFF
TRBV5-1	TRBJ2-7	CASSLVPQGQGAYEQYF
TRBV2	TRBJ1-4	CASRIQTTNEKLFF
TRBV6-6	TRBJ1-1	CASSYSPAEAWPEAFF
TRBV12-3/TRBV12-4	TRBJ2-5	CASSTISGGFQETQYF
TRBV5-1	TRBJ2-3	CASSLGTSGDTQYF
TRBV9	TRBJ1-4	CASSAYPGTGGEKLFF
TRBV5-1	TRBJ1-6	CASSLEGPYNSPLHF
TRBV4-1	TRBJ1-5	CASSQGPWGPQHF
TRBV5-1	TRBJ2-3	CASSPDGIGDTQYF
TRBV15	TRBJ1-4	CATSRERNDRAPREKLFF
TRBV11-2	TRBJ2-3	CASSLADRSTDTQYF
TRBV12-3/TRBV12-4	TRBJ1-1	CASSAQENTEAFF
TRBV20-1	TRBJ2-5	CSARGEGRETQYF
TRBV19	TRBJ1-5	CASLGLGETYQPQHF
TRBV5-1	TRBJ2-7	CASSGDREPYEQYF
TRBV20-1	TRBJ2-7	CSASHASYEQYF
TRBV7-2	TRBJ2-3	CASSRLVADTQYF
TRBV7-9	TRBJ2-7	CASSRGDISYEQYF
TRBV3-1	TRBJ2-1	CASSQGAGEQFF
TRBV11-2	TRBJ2-1	CASSFAGAGEQFF
TRBV6-5	TRBJ1-6	CASSYLGQGRSSYNSPLHF
TRBV29-1	TRBJ2-5	CSVEDPWGQGAWETQYF
TRBV6-5	TRBJ2-1	CASMGVGRTNEQFF
TRBV11-1	TRBJ2-7	CASSSRPHQRGYEQYF
TRBV6-2/TRBV6-3	TRBJ1-5	CASIAGNRNQPQHF
TRBV4-3	TRBJ2-1	CASSQVRKGFGNEQFF
TRBV12-3/TRBV12-4	TRBJ1-1	CASSLTGATHTEAFF
TRBV9	TRBJ1-1	CASSVQTGKNTEAFF